This entry lists 20 T cell receptor beta chains sequenced from one sample in a study of blood T cell repertoires in COVID-19. The method was immunoSEQ multiplex PCR; TCRdb's version includes in-frame clones alone and lacks a portion of them. The table lists a few hundred thousand clones, 86% of them singletons. Sequencing used peripheral blood. The receptor source for this set is a woman in her fifties or sixties with acute or convalescent COVID-19.

The chain links TRBV3-1 (or the pseudogene TRBV3-2) to TRBJ1-5, with a possible D match to TRBD1 (6 bases). CDR3 length: 15 amino acids. Trimming cost V 4 bases and J 1 base, with 11 bases left between them. Germline V lookup: CDR1 LGHDT, CDR2 YNNKEL (reference sequence). For the CDR3, the DNA is TGTGCCAGCAGCCCTCGGGGGGGCAGCAATCAGCCCCAGCATTTT. Translated: CASSPRGGSNQPQHF.

The chain recombines TRBV11-2 with TRBJ2-7; tentative D call: TRBD1 (6 bases). This CDR3 comprises 16 residues. V lost 0 bases and J lost 2, with 14 bases in between. Germline V gene sequence: CDR1 SGHAT, CDR2 FQNNGV. CDR3 region: CASSLDPYRVTYEQYF. The CDR3 nucleotides read TGTGCCAGCAGCTTAGACCCTTACAGGGTAACCTACGAGCAGTACTTC. The variable domain in full, with the rest retrieved from reference TRBV11-2 and TRBJ2-7, is EAGVAQSPRYKIIEKRQSVAFWCNPISGHATLYWYQQILGQGPKLLIQFQNNGVVDDSQLPKDRFSAERLKGVDSTLKIQPAKLEDSAVYLCASSLDPYRVTYEQYFGPGTRLTVT.

The V and J genes are TRBV11-2 and TRBJ2-3; D gene unclear. V lost 5 bases and J lost 4, with 13 bases in between. Germline V lookup: CDR1 SGHAT, CDR2 FQNNGV. This CDR3 is 14 amino acids long. The CDR3 is CASSPGLKSDTQYF. DNA for the CDR3: TGTGCCAGCAGCCCCGGTTTGAAGTCAGATACGCAGTATTTT.

This sequence joins TRBV2 and TRBJ2-2; 7 positions agree with TRBD2. J was trimmed by 2 bases and V by 9 bases; bases with no gene match: 12. The CDR3 runs to 16 residues. From germline, CDR1 is SNHLY and CDR2 FYNNEI. CDR3 nucleotides: TGTGCCAGTCTAGCGGCGGCTAGCTCTAACACCGGGGAGCTGTTTTTT. Its translation: CASLAAASSNTGELFF.

The chain combines TRBV6-1 with TRBJ2-7, with no clear D. Per germline, CDR1 MNHNS and CDR2 SASEGT. The CDR3 runs to 13 residues. Trimming removed 3 bases at V and 0 bases at J, with 6 bases between. The CDR3 coding sequence is TGTGCCAGCAGTGAGCACTCCTCCTACGAGCAGTACTTC. It codes for CASSEHSSYEQYF.

This chain uses TRBV3-1 (or the pseudogene TRBV3-2) with TRBJ2-7; TRBD2 matches at 7 bases. The CDR3 is 16 amino acids. CDR1 and CDR2 (germline): LGHDT, YNNKEL (reference sequence). V lost 1 base, J lost 4 bases, and 10 bases stayed unmatched. The CDR3 is CASSQAGLVRAYEQYF. The CDR3 coding sequence is TGTGCCAGCAGCCAAGCTGGACTAGTCCGAGCTTACGAGCAGTACTTC.

Here the CDR3 DNA reads TGTGCCAGCACCCCCTGGGGGGGAGGCTACACCTTC. Amino acids: CASTPWGGGYTF. V usage is TRBV6-2 or TRBV6-3 and J usage is TRBJ1-2; D is perhaps TRBD1 (5 bases). Germline CDR1 reads MNHEY; CDR2 reads SVGEGT. Trimming took 7 bases from V and 8 from J, leaving 14 bases between them. The CDR3 runs to 12 residues.

This rearrangement joins TRBV5-5 to TRBJ2-2, with 7 bases identical to TRBD1. In germline, CDR1 is SGHKS, CDR2 YYEKEE (reference sequence). The CDR3 contains 15 residues. The V gene end was trimmed by 2 bases and the J gene end by 5 bases; junction bases not matched to a gene: 6. The CDR3 sequence is CASSLRRGLTGELFF. CDR3 in DNA: TGTGCCAGCAGCTTACGCAGGGGGTTAACCGGGGAGCTGTTTTTT.

This clone was recorded once. The V and J genes are TRBV2 and TRBJ2-1; D perhaps matches TRBD2 (6 bases). The CDR3 has 14 residues. Trimming took 5 bases from V and 8 from J, leaving 16 bases between them. Per the germline V gene, CDR1 is SNHLY and CDR2 is FYNNEI. The CDR3 loop is CASSPRRLGDEQFF. CDR3 nucleotides: TGTGCCAGCAGTCCACGACGACTAGGGGATGAGCAGTTCTTC.

The V call is TRBV6-5, the J call TRBJ1-6, with a possible D match to TRBD1 (5 bases). The V and J ends lost 2 bases and 8 bases respectively, with 16 bases between them. The CDR3 runs 16 residues. Germline V gene lookup returns CDR1 MNHEY and CDR2 SVGAGI. The CDR3 loop reads CASSYRTQGRYSPLHF. As DNA, the CDR3 is TGTGCCAGCAGTTACCGTACTCAGGGTCGGTATTCACCCCTCCACTTT.

The V and J genes are TRBV5-1 and TRBJ2-3; D unresolved. V lost 0 bases, J lost 4 bases, and 6 bases lay in between. Germline V lookup: CDR1 SGHRS, CDR2 YFSETQ. The CDR3 is 13 residues long. The DNA for the CDR3 is TGCGCCAGCAGCTTGGCTGGGCCAGATACGCAGTATTTT. Protein sequence: CASSLAGPDTQYF.

The CDR3 reads CASSQVEAFTDTQYF. The CDR3 DNA is TGCGCCAGCAGCCAAGTTGAGGCATTCACAGATACGCAGTATTTT. The J gene is TRBJ2-3, the V gene TRBV4-1; D not certain. The germline V gene has CDR1 MGHRA and CDR2 YSYEKL. Trimming removed 1 base from V and 2 bases from J, with 10 bases in between. The CDR3 covers 15 residues.

The chain recombines TRBV3-1 (or the pseudogene TRBV3-2) with TRBJ1-2, with 9 positions matching TRBD1. CDR1 and CDR2 from the germline V gene are LGHDT and YNNKEL (reference sequence). CDR3 size: 13 residues. V lost 4 bases to trimming and J lost 3 bases; unmatched junction nucleotides: 0. CDR3 sequence reads: CASSRDRDYGYTF. The CDR3 nucleotides read TGTGCCAGCAGCCGGGACAGGGACTATGGCTACACCTTC.

This clone was detected only a few times. The gene calls are TRBV13 and TRBJ1-2, with D possibly matching TRBD1 (6 bases). The CDR3 runs 16 residues. Trimming took off 1 base at V and 1 base at J, with 13 bases between the two ends. Germline assignment: CDR1 PRHDT and CDR2 FYEKMQ (reference sequence). The CDR3 region has the DNA TGTGCCAGCAGCTTAGCAGGGGCAAGGGGTAACTATGGCTACACCTTC. Translation gives CASSLAGARGNYGYTF.

J is TRBJ1-1 and V is TRBV12-5; the match to TRBD1 covers 10 bases. Germline CDR1 LGHNT, CDR2 FRNRAP. This CDR3 contains 17 residues. J lost 0 bases, V lost 0 bases, and 4 bases had no gene match. Written as DNA, the CDR3 is TGTGCTAGTGGTTTGGTCCCGGGACAGGGGATGAACACTGAAGCTTTCTTT. Protein product: CASGLVPGQGMNTEAFF.

The chain couples TRBV21-1 to TRBJ1-1. TRBV21-1 is marked as a pseudogene. CDR3 length equals 16 residues. The CDR3 loop reads CASSSQRTRANTEAFF. For the CDR3, the DNA is TGTGCCAGCAGCTCTCAACGGACGAGGGCGAACACTGAAGCTTTCTTT.

This clone was counted a single time. This chain links TRBV6-6 with TRBJ2-3; D is unclear. The CDR3 is 13 residues long. Trimming cost V 4 bases and J 6 bases, with 11 bases left between them. The germline CDR1 and CDR2 sequences are MNHNY and SVGAGI (reference sequence). This chain's CDR3 is CASSSQLVDTQYF. Here the CDR3 DNA reads TGTGCCAGCAGTTCCCAGTTGGTCGATACGCAGTATTTT.

The rearrangement uses TRBV2 and TRBJ2-3, with TRBD2 matching over 11 bases. The CDR3 consists of 16 residues. J lost 2 bases, V lost 8 bases, and 9 bases had no gene match. Germline CDR1 is SNHLY and CDR2 is FYNNEI. DNA of the CDR3: TGTGCCAGCCGGCGGGCTAGCGGGGGGACCACAGATACGCAGTATTTT. This codes for CASRRASGGTTDTQYF.

J is TRBJ1-1 and V is TRBV5-1; TRBD1 is a possible D gene (5 bases). The V gene's germline CDR1 is SGHRS and CDR2 YFSETQ. The CDR3 totals 14 residues. The germline V and J ends were trimmed by 4 bases and 6 bases, with 16 bases remaining between them. DNA for the CDR3: TGCGCCAGCAGCCGCGGAGGGGCCGTGGCTGAAGCTTTCTTT. Translating it yields CASSRGGAVAEAFF.

This sequence joins TRBV11-2 and TRBJ2-2, with 12 bases aligning to TRBD2. Germline CDR1 and CDR2: SGHAT and FQNNGV. The CDR3 is made up of 16 amino acids. The V gene end was trimmed by 5 bases and the J gene end by 5 bases; junction bases not matched to a gene: 6. The CDR3 sequence is CASSLGLAGRTGELFF. For the CDR3, the DNA is TGTGCCAGCAGCCTAGGACTAGCGGGAAGGACCGGGGAGCTGTTTTTT.